These 25 T cell receptor beta chains were all obtained from the same sample, sequenced in a study of identical twins. Using its own MiXCR run on the 5' RACE reads, TCRdb lists one record per CDR3 protein. The table shows approximately 700,000 distinct CDR3 sequences, with 6% to 6.5% occurring only once. The sequenced sample consisted of naive T cells sorted from blood. Receptors were obtained from a man aged 18 to 30 in good health.

This clonotype was observed at least ten times. The chain carries TRBV20-1 and TRBJ1-5; D is uncertain. The V gene lost 5 bases and the J gene lost 4 bases, with 18 bases spanning the gap. Germline V gives CDR1 DFQATT, CDR2 SNEGSKA (reference sequence). CDR3 length equals 15 residues. Here the CDR3 reads CSAGERVSLNQPQHF. The CDR3 bases are TGCAGTGCTGGGGAGAGGGTTAGCTTGAATCAGCCCCAGCATTTT.

This clonotype has a handful of counts. This chain links TRBV7-2 with TRBJ2-3; 12 positions agree with TRBD2. This CDR3 has 14 amino acids. V shed 5 bases, J shed 14 bases, and the junction held 11 bases outside the gene matches. The germline V gene encodes CDR1 SGHTA and CDR2 FQGNSA. The CDR3 nucleotides read TGTGCCAGCAGCAGCCCGGGACTAGCGGGCCCCCCGTATTTT. It codes for CASSSPGLAGPPYF.

This clonotype was counted between two and nine times. The V call is TRBV7-8, the J call TRBJ2-1; 7 bases align to TRBD2. Germline CDR1 reads SGHVS; CDR2 reads FQNEAQ. The CDR3 runs to 17 residues. Unmatched junction bases numbered 12, after V lost 2 bases and J lost 5 bases. The CDR3 is CASSLFRGGRIDNEQFF. DNA for the CDR3: TGTGCCAGCAGCTTATTCCGGGGCGGGAGAATTGACAATGAGCAGTTCTTC.

This clonotype was seen ten or more times. One end of the junction fails to match germline, which may point to a read error. The chain combines TRBV7-9 with TRBJ2-3, with D unresolved. The germline V gene has CDR1 SEHNR and CDR2 FQNEAQ (reference sequence). The CDR3 is made up of 12 amino acids. The CDR3 reads CASSPRPDTQYF. DNA of the CDR3: TGCGCCAGCAGCCCCCGCCCAGATACGCAGTATTTT. Based on the CDR3 plus reference TRBV7-9 and TRBJ2-3, the full variable domain is DTGVSQNPRHKITKRGQNVTFRCDPISEHNRLYWYRQTLGQGPEFLTYFQNEAQLEKSRLLSDRFSAERPKGSFSTLEIQRTEQGDSAMYLCASSPRPDTQYFGPGTRLTVL.

The rearrangement joins TRBV20-1 to TRBJ2-1; 8 bases are shared with TRBD2. Trimming took 4 bases from V and 8 from J; bases not matched to a gene: 10. The germline CDR1 and CDR2 sequences are DFQATT and SNEGSKA (reference sequence). This CDR3 is built from 14 residues. The CDR3 bases are TGCAGTGCTATGTTAAGGACTAGCCGGGATGAGCAGTTCTTC. Its translation is CSAMLRTSRDEQFF.

This clonotype occurred a few times. The chain is built from TRBV6-1 and TRBJ2-5; 10 bases match TRBD2. The CDR3 runs 15 residues. Trimming at V came to 6 bases and at J to 2 bases, leaving 6 bases not matched to a gene. Looked up from germline, CDR1 is MNHNS and CDR2 is SASEGT. CDR3 sequence reads: CASRTSGYLQETQYF. For the CDR3, the DNA is TGTGCCAGCAGGACTAGCGGGTACTTACAAGAGACCCAGTACTTC.

This clonotype was seen ten or more times. This sequence joins TRBV29-1 and TRBJ2-2; 15 nucleotides match TRBD2. The V gene's germline CDR1 is SQVTM and CDR2 ANQGSEA. CDR3 size: 16 residues. Trimming at V came to 7 bases and at J to 3 bases, leaving 6 bases not matched to a gene. The CDR3 DNA reads as TGCAGCGCTAGGACTAGCGGGAGGGTTGACACCGGGGAGCTGTTTTTT. Translating it yields CSARTSGRVDTGELFF.

In this sample, this clonotype turned up many times. V and J are TRBV4-1 and TRBJ2-3; D is uncertain. CDR3 length: 13 amino acids. With 0 bases removed from V and 9 bases from J, the gap between germline ends came to 10 bases. Germline V lookup: CDR1 MGHRA, CDR2 YSYEKL. CDR3: CASSQDLMRTQYF. DNA for the CDR3: TGCGCCAGCAGCCAAGATTTGATGCGAACGCAGTATTTT.

This clonotype has a handful of counts. The chain couples TRBV7-7 to TRBJ2-1; tentatively, D is TRBD1 (6 bases). The germline V and J ends were trimmed by 1 base and 7 bases, with 11 bases remaining between them. Per the germline V gene, CDR1 is SSHAT and CDR2 is FNYEAQ (reference sequence). The CDR3 loop spans 14 amino acids. The CDR3 loop is CASSLGAGANEQFF. CDR3 nucleotide sequence: TGTGCCAGCAGCTTAGGGGCAGGGGCAAATGAGCAGTTCTTC.

This clonotype was seen ten or more times. At one end the junction does not follow the germline gene, possibly because of a read error. The chain links TRBV6-6 to TRBJ1-5, with no clear D. There are 12 residues in the CDR3. Germline CDR1 is MNHNY and CDR2 is SVGAGI (reference sequence). The chain's CDR3 is CASSSSDQPQHF. In nucleotides, the CDR3 is TGTGCCAGCAGTTCTAGCGATCAGCCCCAGCATTTT.

This clonotype turned up a few times. The chain carries TRBV7-2 and TRBJ2-1, with unresolved D. The length of the CDR3 is 14 residues. Germline loops: CDR1 SGHTA, CDR2 FQGNSA. V was clipped by 8 bases and J by 4 bases, with 15 bases between them. The CDR3 reads CASASSAVYNEQFF. For the CDR3, the DNA is TGTGCCAGCGCGTCAAGCGCGGTATACAATGAGCAGTTCTTC.

There are a few counts of this clonotype. The chain combines TRBV5-6 with TRBJ1-3; D not certain. The CDR3 sequence is 12 residues long. Deletions cut 3 bases from V and 4 bases from J, with 5 bases between. Germline CDR1 and CDR2: SGHDT and YYEEEE. CDR3 loop: CASSSVGNTIYF. The CDR3, as DNA: TGTGCCAGCAGCTCTGTCGGAAACACCATATATTTT.

The genes are TRBV4-1 and TRBJ1-2; D not resolved. CDR1 is MGHRA, CDR2 YSYEKL, per germline. Trimming pared 4 bases from V and 4 bases from J, leaving 7 bases between. The CDR3 is 12 residues long. The CDR3 sequence: CASSPGAYGYTF. For the CDR3, the DNA is TGCGCCAGCAGCCCCGGAGCCTATGGCTACACCTTC.

This clonotype showed up many times. The J gene is TRBJ1-6, the V gene TRBV7-6; 7 positions match TRBD1. V was clipped by 2 bases and J by 7 bases; unmatched bases: 5. The CDR3 is 15 amino acids. The germline V gene encodes CDR1 SGHVS and CDR2 FNYEAQ. The CDR3 loop is CASSLRQGENSPLHF. The CDR3, as DNA: TGTGCCAGCAGCTTAAGACAGGGTGAGAATTCACCCCTCCACTTT.

On this clonotype itself: Since a much larger clone is just one base distant, this may be a read error. The CDR3 here is CSARGSHREGFPPQHF. In DNA form, the CDR3 reads TGCAGTGCTAGAGGTTCCCACAGGGAGGGTTTTCCGCCCCAGCATTTT. This chain links TRBV20-1 with TRBJ1-5, with a tentative D call TRBD1 (6 bases). Trimming took off 1 base at V and 9 bases at J, with 22 bases between the two ends. CDR3 length equals 16 residues. Per the germline V gene, CDR1 is DFQATT and CDR2 is SNEGSKA (reference sequence).

This clonotype turned up a few times. Here the CDR3 DNA reads TGCAGTGCTAGATTAGCCCTCGATGGCTACACCTTC. Protein sequence: CSARLALDGYTF. This sequence joins TRBV20-1 and TRBJ1-2; D gene ambiguous. The germline V and J ends were trimmed by 2 bases and 6 bases, with 10 bases remaining between them. The CDR3 sequence is 12 residues long. Germline CDR1 reads DFQATT; CDR2 reads SNEGSKA (reference sequence).

This clonotype was detected ten times or more. This chain uses TRBV29-1 with TRBJ2-1, with 8 bases matching TRBD2. The trim removed 1 base at V and 4 bases at J, leaving 6 bases unmatched. This CDR3 has 15 residues. Germline V gene data show CDR1 as SQVTM and CDR2 as ANQGSEA. The CDR3, as DNA: TGCAGCGTTGAAGTTGCCCAGCGGGGGTACAATGAGCAGTTCTTC. Encoded protein: CSVEVAQRGYNEQFF.

In this sample, this clonotype turned up many times. The chain combines TRBV5-1 with TRBJ2-1, with D unclear. Germline loops: CDR1 SGHRS, CDR2 YFSETQ. The ends were cut back, 2 bases at V and 8 bases at J, with 8 bases in the middle. CDR3 length: 12 residues. Here the CDR3 reads CASSLRADEQFF. The CDR3 DNA follows: TGCGCCAGCAGCTTAAGGGCCGATGAGCAGTTCTTC.

This clonotype was seen a few times. Sequence at one end of the junction differs from germline and may be a read error. This chain uses TRBV11-2 with TRBJ2-4; TRBD2 agrees at 14 bases. In germline, CDR1 is SGHAT, CDR2 FQNNGV. CDR3 size: 13 residues. The CDR3 bases are TGTGCCAGCAGCTTAGTGACTAGCGGGAGGGCGCACTTC. Translation gives CASSLVTSGRAHF. The full variable domain, rest sourced from reference TRBV11-2 and TRBJ2-4, is EAGVAQSPRYKIIEKRQSVAFWCNPISGHATLYWYQQILGQGPKLLIQFQNNGVVDDSQLPKDRFSAERLKGVDSTLKIQPAKLEDSAVYLCASSLVTSGRAHFGAGTRLSVL.

The sample holds many counts of this clonotype. The genes are TRBV20-1 and TRBJ2-5, with D perhaps matching TRBD1 (6 bases). Trimming cost V 5 bases and J 2 bases, with 12 bases left between them. CDR3 length: 13 residues. The germline gives CDR1 DFQATT, CDR2 SNEGSKA (reference sequence). The chain's CDR3 is CSALDRTQETQYF. The CDR3 DNA reads TGCAGTGCTCTCGACAGGACACAAGAGACCCAGTACTTC.

This sequence joins TRBV5-1 and TRBJ2-4, with 8 bases aligning to TRBD1. There are 17 residues in the CDR3. With V trimmed by 0 bases and J by 2 bases, 7 bases remained unmatched. The germline gives CDR1 SGHRS, CDR2 YFSETQ. In DNA form, the CDR3 reads TGCGCCAGCAGCTTGGGGTACGGACAGGGAACCAAAAACATTCAGTACTTC. Protein product: CASSLGYGQGTKNIQYF.

Remarks on this clonotype: A much larger clone is a single base away; this may be a read error. A read error is likely, as this CDR3 ends without the conserved phenylalanine or tryptophan. The chain combines TRBV12-3 or TRBV12-4 with TRBJ1-1, with 9 nucleotides matching TRBD1. The CDR3 spans 14 residues. Trimming took 7 bases from V and 6 from J; bases not matched to a gene: 9. The CDR3 spells CASNNRGRGAEAFI. The CDR3 bases are TGTGCCAGCAATAACAGGGGGCGAGGGGCTGAAGCTTTCATT.

There are many counts of this clonotype. The genes are TRBV4-3 and TRBJ2-3, with D perhaps matching TRBD2 (6 bases). Trimming took off 5 bases at V and 4 bases at J, with 13 bases between the two ends. This CDR3 has 14 amino acids. CDR1 and CDR2 from the germline V gene are LGHNA and YSLEER. In DNA, the CDR3 is TGCGCCAGCAGCGTGACTAGTGGAGCAGATACGCAGTATTTT. Its translation: CASSVTSGADTQYF.

This clonotype appeared a few times. The chain couples TRBV28 to TRBJ2-7; the match to TRBD1 covers 9 bases. Germline assignment: CDR1 MDHEN and CDR2 SYDVKM. V lost 6 bases, J lost 2 bases, and 8 bases stayed unmatched. The CDR3 is 15 residues long. CDR3 residues: CASSDLGQGPYEQYF. For the CDR3, the DNA is TGTGCCAGCAGCGATCTGGGACAGGGACCCTACGAGCAGTACTTC.

This clonotype occurred a few times. The J gene is TRBJ2-5, the V gene TRBV20-1, with D unresolved. Germline V CDR1 and CDR2: DFQATT, SNEGSKA (reference sequence). The CDR3 is 13 amino acids. Trimming left V 3 bases short and J 2 bases short, with 10 bases between. CDR3 DNA: TGCAGTGCTAGCCGCACCACACAAGAGACCCAGTACTTC. It codes for CSASRTTQETQYF.